The TCR beta chain described here comes from a study of Ad26.COV2.S vaccination and SARS-CoV-2 variants. Study-level findings and limits: Reported findings describe substantial breadth in spike-specific CD8+ and CD4+ T cell responses following vaccination.

The trim removed 5 bases at V and 6 bases at J, leaving 4 bases unmatched. CDR1 and CDR2 (germline): SNHLY, FYNNEI. The CDR3 covers 13 residues. Concerning this clone: Antigen unknown.

Generated by immunoSEQ multiplex PCR, the TCRdb table keeps only in-frame clones and is missing some. The sample carries over 110,000 clones, 75% to 90% recorded once. The rearrangement joins TRBV2 to TRBJ1-2, with TRBD1 matching 9 bases. This sample comprised peripheral blood, obtained after recovery from COVID-19. The sequence was collected from a human donor who had recovered from COVID-19. CDR3 sequence: CASSYRGRDGYTF. CDR3 bases: TGTGCCAGCAGTTACAGGGGGCGGGATGGCTACACCTTC.